A selection of T cell receptor beta chains follows, all from one sample in a study of shared clonotypes between healthy human individuals. Profiled with immunoSEQ multiplex PCR; TCRdb holds only in-frame clones, not every one. The sample records about 2 million clones, over 85% being singletons. What was sequenced was naive CD4+ T cells sorted from blood. These receptors originate from a young man in good health. CDR3s include the opening cysteine and the closing phenylalanine or tryptophan. The D gene is left open where the match is weak. Size tells how often a clone was seen (once, few, many) or the class of an expanded clone, and some rows leave it out.

clone size	D gene	V gene	J gene	CDR3 DNA	CDR3 protein
.	TRBD2	TRBV5-4	TRBJ2-5	TGTGCCAGCAGCTTGGGAACTAGCGGGTTGGGTCAAGAGACCCAGTACTTC	CASSLGTSGLGQETQYF
.	.	TRBV30	TRBJ2-6	TGTGCCTGGAGTGTAGACGGGACTGGGGCCAACGTCCTGACTTTC	CAWSVDGTGANVLTF
.	.	TRBV5-1	TRBJ2-6	TGCGCCAGCAGCTTGTCGCCAGGGCCCTCTGGGGCCAACGTCCTGACTTTC	CASSLSPGPSGANVLTF
.	TRBD2	TRBV2	TRBJ2-3	TGTGCCCAAAGTGGGGGAGGGGCGGATACGCAGTATTTT	CAQSGGGADTQYF
.	.	TRBV6-5	TRBJ2-7	TGTGCCAGCGGGATAACAGGTCCCTCGGAGCAGTACTTC	CASGITGPSEQYF
.	TRBD1	TRBV28	TRBJ1-2	TGTGCCAGCTTGAGATCGGGACAGCTAAATGGCTACACCTTC	CASLRSGQLNGYTF
.	TRBD2	TRBV10-3	TRBJ2-3	TGTGCCTCGTCGGGGGGAAGCCTAAGCACAGATACGCAGTATTTT	CASSGGSLSTDTQYF
.	TRBD1	TRBV5-1	TRBJ2-1	TGCGCCAGCAGCTTGACCGCTACAGGGGGGTCCAATGAGCAGTTCTTC	CASSLTATGGSNEQFF
.	.	TRBV9	TRBJ2-3	TGTGCCAACGACTTAGTTATAGCGTTAGTCACAGATACGCAGTATTTT	CANDLVIALVTDTQYF
.	.	TRBV11-2	TRBJ1-5	TGTGCCAGCAGCTTAGTCCGGGGGCTGAGCAATCAGCCCCAGCATTTT	CASSLVRGLSNQPQHF
.	.	TRBV2	TRBJ2-1	TGTGCCAGCAGCGAGGATACAACCTACAATGAGCAGTTCTTC	CASSEDTTYNEQFF
.	TRBD2	TRBV10-3	TRBJ2-1	TGTGCCATTCTTGCGGGAGAGTTCAATGAGCAGTTCTTC	CAILAGEFNEQFF
.	.	TRBV28	TRBJ1-2	TGTGCCAGCAGTTTGGGCGCGGGCTACACCTTC	CASSLGAGYTF
.	.	TRBV6-5	TRBJ1-2	TGTGCCAGCAGTTACAAGGCCAACTATGGCTACACCTTC	CASSYKANYGYTF
.	TRBD1	TRBV5-6	TRBJ1-4	TGTGCCAGCAGCCGGGACAGGGTCTTAGAAAAACTGTTTTTT	CASSRDRVLEKLFF
.	.	TRBV20-1	TRBJ2-5	TGCAGTGCTCGGGGGAAAGAGACCCAGTACTTC	CSARGKETQYF
.	TRBD1	TRBV10-3	TRBJ1-2	TGTGCCATCAATCCGGGACAGGGTGTGTACACCTTC	CAINPGQGVYTF
.	.	TRBV14	TRBJ2-5	TGTGCCAGCAGCCATACGGCTAGCGTGGAGACCCAGTACTTC	CASSHTASVETQYF
.	.	TRBV21-1	TRBJ1-4	TGTGCCAGCAGCAAAAAGGGACGAGGGCAGGGGAGCGAAAAACTGTTTTTT	CASSKKGRGQGSEKLFF
.	.	TRBV5-4	TRBJ2-7	TGTGCCAGCAGCCGGGACAATCTACCCTACGAGCAGTACTTC	CASSRDNLPYEQYF
.	TRBD1	TRBV6-1	TRBJ1-2	TGTGCCAGCAGTGAAGTATTTTTAGGGACAGGGCTTGGCTACACCTTC	CASSEVFLGTGLGYTF
.	.	TRBV23-1	TRBJ1-2	TGCGCCAGCAGTCAAAATCGACCACCCCCCGGCTACACCTTC	CASSQNRPPPGYTF
.	TRBD2	TRBV5-1	TRBJ2-5	TGCGCCAGCAGCTTTGCTAGCGGGAAAGAGACCCAGTACTTC	CASSFASGKETQYF
once	.	TRBV5-1	TRBJ1-1	TGCGCCAGCAGCTTCCAGGGATATGGTGAAGCTTTCTTT	CASSFQGYGEAFF
.	.	TRBV9	TRBJ2-3	TGTGCCAGCAGCGTAGACGGCGAGGGGAGGATGCAGTATTTT	CASSVDGEGRMQYF
.	TRBD2	TRBV2	TRBJ2-2	TGTGCCAGCAGGCAAGAGAGACTAGCGGGATCGAACACCGGGGAGCTGTTTTTT	CASRQERLAGSNTGELFF
.	.	TRBV5-8	TRBJ2-1	TGTGCCAGCGACCGGGGATGGAGTAATGAGCAGTTCTTC	CASDRGWSNEQFF
.	.	TRBV30	TRBJ1-3	TGTGCCTGGGGGGCGGGATCCCGTGGAAACACCATATATTTT	CAWGAGSRGNTIYF
.	TRBD1	TRBV6-1	TRBJ2-1	TGTGCCAGCAGTGTGGGACAGGGGGGGACCTACAATGAGCAGTTCTTC	CASSVGQGGTYNEQFF
.	TRBD1	TRBV30	TRBJ2-7	TGTGCCTGGAGGGACAGGGTTGGGTACGAGCAGTACTTC	CAWRDRVGYEQYF
.	.	TRBV18	TRBJ2-7	TGTGCCAGCTCATGGAAGGGAACGTCCTACGAGCAGTACTTC	CASSWKGTSYEQYF